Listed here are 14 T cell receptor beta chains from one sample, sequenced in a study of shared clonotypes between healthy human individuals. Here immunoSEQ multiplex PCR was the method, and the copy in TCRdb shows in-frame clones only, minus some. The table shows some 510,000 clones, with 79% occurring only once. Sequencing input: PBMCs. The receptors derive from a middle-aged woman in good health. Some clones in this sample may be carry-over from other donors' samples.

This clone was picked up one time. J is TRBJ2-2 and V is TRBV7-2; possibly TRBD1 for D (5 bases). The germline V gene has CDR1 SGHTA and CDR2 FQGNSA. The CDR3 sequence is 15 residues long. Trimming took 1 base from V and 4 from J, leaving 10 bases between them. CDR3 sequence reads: CASSLESGRTGELFF. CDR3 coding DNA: TGTGCCAGCAGCTTAGAGTCAGGGCGCACCGGGGAGCTGTTTTTT.

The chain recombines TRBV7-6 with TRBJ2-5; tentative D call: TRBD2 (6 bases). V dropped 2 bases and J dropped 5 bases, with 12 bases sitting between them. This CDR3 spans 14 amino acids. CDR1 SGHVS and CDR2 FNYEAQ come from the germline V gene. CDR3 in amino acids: CASSLRGGLETQYF. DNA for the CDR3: TGTGCCAGCAGCTTACGAGGAGGGTTGGAGACCCAGTACTTC.

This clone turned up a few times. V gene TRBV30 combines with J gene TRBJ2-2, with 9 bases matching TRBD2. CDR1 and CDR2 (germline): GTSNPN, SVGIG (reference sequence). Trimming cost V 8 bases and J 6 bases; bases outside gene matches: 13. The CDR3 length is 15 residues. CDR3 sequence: CALNSLAGVAGELFF. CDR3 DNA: TGTGCCCTAAATTCCTTAGCGGGAGTGGCCGGGGAGCTGTTTTTT.

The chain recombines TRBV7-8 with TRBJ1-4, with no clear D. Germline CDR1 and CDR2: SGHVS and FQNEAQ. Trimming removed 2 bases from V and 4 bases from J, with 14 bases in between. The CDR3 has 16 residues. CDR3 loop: CASSLKWAGINEKLFF. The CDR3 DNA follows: TGTGCCAGCAGCTTAAAATGGGCGGGGATTAATGAAAAACTGTTTTTT.

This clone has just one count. CDR3 DNA sequence: TGTGCCAGTAGTATAGGGCTGCAGCCCCAGCATTTT. It specifies CASSIGLQPQHF. The chain combines TRBV19 with TRBJ1-5; D gene ambiguous. The germline V gene encodes CDR1 LNHDA and CDR2 SQIVND (reference sequence). The CDR3 totals 12 residues. V lost 1 base and J lost 7, with 5 bases in between.

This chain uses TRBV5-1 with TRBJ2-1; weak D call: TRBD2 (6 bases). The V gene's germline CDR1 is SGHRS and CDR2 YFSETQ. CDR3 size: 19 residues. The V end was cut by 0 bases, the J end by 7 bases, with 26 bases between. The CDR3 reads CASSLASLIAEPTGNEQFF. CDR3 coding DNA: TGCGCCAGCAGCTTGGCCTCGTTGATAGCGGAACCCACGGGGAATGAGCAGTTCTTC.

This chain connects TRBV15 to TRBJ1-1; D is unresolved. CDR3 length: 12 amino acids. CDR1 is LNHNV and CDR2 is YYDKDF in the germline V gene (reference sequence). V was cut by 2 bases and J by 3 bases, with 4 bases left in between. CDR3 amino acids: CATSRRDTEAFF. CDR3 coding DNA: TGTGCCACCAGCAGAAGGGACACTGAAGCTTTCTTT.

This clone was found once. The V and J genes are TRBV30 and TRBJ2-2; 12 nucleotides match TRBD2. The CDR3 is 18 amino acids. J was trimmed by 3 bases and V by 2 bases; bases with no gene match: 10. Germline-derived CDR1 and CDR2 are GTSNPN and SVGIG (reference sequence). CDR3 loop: CAWSTGTSGLGYTGELFF. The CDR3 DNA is TGTGCCTGGAGTACCGGGACTAGCGGGTTGGGTTACACCGGGGAGCTGTTTTTT.

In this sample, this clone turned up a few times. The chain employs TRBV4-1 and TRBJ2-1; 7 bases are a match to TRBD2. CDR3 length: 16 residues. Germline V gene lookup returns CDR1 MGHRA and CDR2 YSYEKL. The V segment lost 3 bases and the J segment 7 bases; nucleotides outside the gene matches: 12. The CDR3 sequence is CASSHPREAVRNEQFF. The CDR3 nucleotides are TGCGCCAGCAGCCACCCTCGGGAGGCCGTTAGGAATGAGCAGTTCTTC.

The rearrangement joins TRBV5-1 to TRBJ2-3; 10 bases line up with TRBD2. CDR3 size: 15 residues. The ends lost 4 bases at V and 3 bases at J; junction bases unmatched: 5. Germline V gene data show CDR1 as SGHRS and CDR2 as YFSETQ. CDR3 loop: CASSPSGSQTDTQYF. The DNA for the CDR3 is TGCGCCAGCAGCCCTAGCGGGAGTCAGACAGATACGCAGTATTTT.

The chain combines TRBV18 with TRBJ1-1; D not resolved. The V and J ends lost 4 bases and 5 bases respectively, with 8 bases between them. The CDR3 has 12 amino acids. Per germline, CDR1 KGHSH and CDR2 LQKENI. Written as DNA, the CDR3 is TGTGCCAGCTCACAGACGGAAACTGAAGCTTTCTTT. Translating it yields CASSQTETEAFF. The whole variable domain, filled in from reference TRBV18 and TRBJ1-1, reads NAGVMQNPRHLVRRRGQEARLRCSPMKGHSHVYWYRQLPEEGLKFMVYLQKENIIDESGMPKERFSAEFPKEGPSILRIQQVVRGDSAAYFCASSQTETEAFFGQGTRLTVV.

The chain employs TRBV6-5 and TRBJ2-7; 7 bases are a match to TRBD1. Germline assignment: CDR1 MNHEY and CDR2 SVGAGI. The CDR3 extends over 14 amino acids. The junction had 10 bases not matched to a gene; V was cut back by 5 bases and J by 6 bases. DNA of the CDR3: TGTGCCAGCAGTACCCGACAGGGTGGTGGCGAGCAGTACTTC. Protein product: CASSTRQGGGEQYF.

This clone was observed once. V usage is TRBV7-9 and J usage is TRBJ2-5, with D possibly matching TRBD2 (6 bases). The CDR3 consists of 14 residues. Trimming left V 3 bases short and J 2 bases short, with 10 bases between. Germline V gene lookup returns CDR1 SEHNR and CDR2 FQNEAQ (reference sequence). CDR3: CASSFFGGQETQYF. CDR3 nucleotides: TGTGCCAGCAGCTTTTTTGGGGGGCAAGAGACCCAGTACTTC. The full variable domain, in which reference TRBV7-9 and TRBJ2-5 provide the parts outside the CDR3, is DTGVSQNPRHKITKRGQNVTFRCDPISEHNRLYWYRQTLGQGPEFLTYFQNEAQLEKSRLLSDRFSAERPKGSFSTLEIQRTEQGDSAMYLCASSFFGGQETQYFGPGTRLLVL.

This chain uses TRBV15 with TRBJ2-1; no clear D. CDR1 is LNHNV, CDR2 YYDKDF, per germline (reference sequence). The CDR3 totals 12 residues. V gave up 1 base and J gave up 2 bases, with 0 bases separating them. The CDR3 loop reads CATSRAYNEQFF. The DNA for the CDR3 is TGTGCCACCAGCAGAGCCTACAATGAGCAGTTCTTC.